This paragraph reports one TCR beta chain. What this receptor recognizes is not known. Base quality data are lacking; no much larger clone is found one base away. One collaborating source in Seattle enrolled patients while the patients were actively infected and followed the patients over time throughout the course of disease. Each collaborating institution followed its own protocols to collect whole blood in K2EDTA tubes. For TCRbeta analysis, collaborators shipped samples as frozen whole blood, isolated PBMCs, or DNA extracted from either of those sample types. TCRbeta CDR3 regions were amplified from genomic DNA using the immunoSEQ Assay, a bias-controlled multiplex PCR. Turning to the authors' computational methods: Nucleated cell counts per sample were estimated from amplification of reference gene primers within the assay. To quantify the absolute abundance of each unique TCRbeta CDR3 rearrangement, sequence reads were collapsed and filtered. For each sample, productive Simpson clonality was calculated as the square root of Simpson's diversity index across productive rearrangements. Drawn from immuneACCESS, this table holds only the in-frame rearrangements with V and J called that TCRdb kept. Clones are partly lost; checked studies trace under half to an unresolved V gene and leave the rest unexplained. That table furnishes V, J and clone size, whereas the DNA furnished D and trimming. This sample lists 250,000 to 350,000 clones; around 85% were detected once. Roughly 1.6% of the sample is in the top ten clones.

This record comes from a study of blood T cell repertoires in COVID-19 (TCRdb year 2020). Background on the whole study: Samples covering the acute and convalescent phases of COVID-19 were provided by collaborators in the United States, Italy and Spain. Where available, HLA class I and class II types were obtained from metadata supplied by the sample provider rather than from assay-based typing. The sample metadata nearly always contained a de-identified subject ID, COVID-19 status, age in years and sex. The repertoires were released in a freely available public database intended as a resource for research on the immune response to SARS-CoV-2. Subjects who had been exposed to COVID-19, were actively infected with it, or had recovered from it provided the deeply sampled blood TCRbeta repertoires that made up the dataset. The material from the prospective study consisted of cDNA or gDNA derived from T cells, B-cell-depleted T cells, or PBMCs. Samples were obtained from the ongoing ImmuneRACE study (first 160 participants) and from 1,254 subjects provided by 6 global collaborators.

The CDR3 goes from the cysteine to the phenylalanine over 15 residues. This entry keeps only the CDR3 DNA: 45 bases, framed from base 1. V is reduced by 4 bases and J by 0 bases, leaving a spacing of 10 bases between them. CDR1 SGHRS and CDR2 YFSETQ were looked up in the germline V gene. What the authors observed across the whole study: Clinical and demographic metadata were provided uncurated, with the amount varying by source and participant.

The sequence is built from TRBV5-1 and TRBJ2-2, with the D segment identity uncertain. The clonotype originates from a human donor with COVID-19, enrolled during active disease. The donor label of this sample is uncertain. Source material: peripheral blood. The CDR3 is CASSPDGANTGELFF. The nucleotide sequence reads TGCGCCAGCAGCCCCGACGGAGCGAACACCGGGGAGCTGTTTTTT.